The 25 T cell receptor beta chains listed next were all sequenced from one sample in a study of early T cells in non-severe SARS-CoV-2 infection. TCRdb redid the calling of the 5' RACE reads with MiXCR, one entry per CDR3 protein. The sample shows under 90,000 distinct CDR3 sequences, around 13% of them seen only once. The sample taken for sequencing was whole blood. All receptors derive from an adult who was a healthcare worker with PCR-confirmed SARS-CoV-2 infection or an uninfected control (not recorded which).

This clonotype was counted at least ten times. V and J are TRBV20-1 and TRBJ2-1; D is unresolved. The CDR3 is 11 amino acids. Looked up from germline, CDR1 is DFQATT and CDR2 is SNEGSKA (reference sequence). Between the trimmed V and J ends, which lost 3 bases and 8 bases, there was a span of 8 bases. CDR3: CSARLIYEQFF. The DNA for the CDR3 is TGCAGTGCTAGGTTGATTTATGAGCAGTTCTTC.

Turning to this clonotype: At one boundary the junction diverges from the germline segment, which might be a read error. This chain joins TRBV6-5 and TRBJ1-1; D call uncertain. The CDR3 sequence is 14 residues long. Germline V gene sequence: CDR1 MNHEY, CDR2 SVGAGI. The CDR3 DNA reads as TGTGCCAGCAGCGACGAGGGCCGAACAGCTGAAGCTATCTTT. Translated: CASSDEGRTAEAIF.

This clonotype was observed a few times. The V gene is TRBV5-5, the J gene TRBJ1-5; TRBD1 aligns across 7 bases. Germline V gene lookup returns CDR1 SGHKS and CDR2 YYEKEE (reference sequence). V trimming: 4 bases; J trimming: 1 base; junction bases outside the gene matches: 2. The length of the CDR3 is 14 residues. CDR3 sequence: CASSLTGSNQPQHF. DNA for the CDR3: TGTGCCAGCAGCCTGACAGGGAGCAATCAGCCCCAGCATTTT.

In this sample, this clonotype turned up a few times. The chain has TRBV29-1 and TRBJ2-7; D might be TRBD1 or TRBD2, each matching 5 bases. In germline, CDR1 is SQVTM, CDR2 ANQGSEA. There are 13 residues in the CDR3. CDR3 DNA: TGCAGTATCCAGGGCATCGGGACCTACGAGCAGTACTTC. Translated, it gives CSIQGIGTYEQYF.

CDR3 nucleotide sequence: TGTGCCAGCAGCTTTCCGAACATCCTATCAGATACGCAGTATTTT. Protein sequence: CASSFPNILSDTQYF. The rearrangement links TRBV7-9 to TRBJ2-3, with D hard to call. From germline, CDR1 is SEHNR and CDR2 FQNEAQ (reference sequence). The CDR3 contains 15 residues. The V gene lost 3 bases and the J gene lost 4 bases, with 14 bases spanning the gap.

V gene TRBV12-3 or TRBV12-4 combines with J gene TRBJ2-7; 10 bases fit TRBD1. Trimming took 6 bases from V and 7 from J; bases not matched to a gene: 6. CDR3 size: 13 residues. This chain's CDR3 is CASSYGQGGEQYF. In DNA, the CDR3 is TGTGCCAGCAGCTACGGACAGGGGGGAGAGCAGTACTTC.

CDR3 amino acids: CASSFSPGQGAYNEQFF. The DNA of the CDR3 is TGTGCCAGCAGCTTCTCCCCGGGACAGGGGGCCTACAATGAGCAGTTCTTC. The genes are TRBV11-3 and TRBJ2-1; 11 bases are a match to TRBD1. Trimming at V came to 3 bases and at J to 2 bases, leaving 6 bases not matched to a gene. Germline CDR1 and CDR2: SGHNT and YENEEA. The CDR3 spans 17 residues.

The DNA for the CDR3 is TGTGCCGGAGACAGGGCTGGCACTGAAGCTTTCTTT. It encodes CAGDRAGTEAFF. The chain recombines TRBV7-9 with TRBJ1-1; 7 nucleotides match TRBD1. Looked up from germline, CDR1 is SEHNR and CDR2 is FQNEAQ (reference sequence). This CDR3 region has 12 residues. V lost 11 bases to trimming and J lost 4 bases; unmatched junction nucleotides: 7.

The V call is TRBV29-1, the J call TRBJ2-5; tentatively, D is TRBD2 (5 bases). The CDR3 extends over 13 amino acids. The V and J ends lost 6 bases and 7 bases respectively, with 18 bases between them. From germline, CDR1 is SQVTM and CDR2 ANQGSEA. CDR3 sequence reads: CSVGRENRGTQYF. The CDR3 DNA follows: TGCAGCGTCGGTCGGGAAAACAGAGGGACCCAGTACTTC.

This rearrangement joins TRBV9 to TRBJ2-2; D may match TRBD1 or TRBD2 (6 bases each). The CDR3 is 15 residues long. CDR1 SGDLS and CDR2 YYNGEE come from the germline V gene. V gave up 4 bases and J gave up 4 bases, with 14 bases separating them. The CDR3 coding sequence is TGTGCCAGCAGCTCCCTACAGGGAGGCACCGGGGAGCTGTTTTTT. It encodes CASSSLQGGTGELFF.

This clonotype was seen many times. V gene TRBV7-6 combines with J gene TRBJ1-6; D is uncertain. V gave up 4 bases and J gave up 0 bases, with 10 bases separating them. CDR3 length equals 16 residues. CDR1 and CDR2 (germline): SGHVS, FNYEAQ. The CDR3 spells CASSSPLSSYNSPLHF. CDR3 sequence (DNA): TGTGCCAGCAGCTCTCCGCTTAGCTCCTATAATTCACCCCTCCACTTT.

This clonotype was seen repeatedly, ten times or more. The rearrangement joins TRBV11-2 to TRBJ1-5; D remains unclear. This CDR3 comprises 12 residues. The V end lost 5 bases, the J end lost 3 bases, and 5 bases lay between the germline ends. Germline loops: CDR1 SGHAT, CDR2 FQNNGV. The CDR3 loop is CASSTDNQPQHF. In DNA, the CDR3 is TGTGCCAGCAGCACGGACAATCAGCCCCAGCATTTT.

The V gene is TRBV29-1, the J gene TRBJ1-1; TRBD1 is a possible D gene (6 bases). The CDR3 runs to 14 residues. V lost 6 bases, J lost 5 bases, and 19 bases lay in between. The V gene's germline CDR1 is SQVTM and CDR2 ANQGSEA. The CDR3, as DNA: TGCAGCGTGGCGCAGGGACACGATGGAACTGAAGCTTTCTTT. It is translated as CSVAQGHDGTEAFF. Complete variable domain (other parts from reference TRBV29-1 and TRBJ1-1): SAVISQKPSRDICQRGTSLTIQCQVDSQVTMMFWYRQQPGQSLTLIATANQGSEATYESGFVIDKFPISRPNLTFSTLTVSNMSPEDSSIYLCSVAQGHDGTEAFFGQGTRLTVV.

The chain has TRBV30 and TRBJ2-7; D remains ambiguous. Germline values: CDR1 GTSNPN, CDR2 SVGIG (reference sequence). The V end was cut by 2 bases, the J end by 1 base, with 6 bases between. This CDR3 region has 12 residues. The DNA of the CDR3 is TGTGCCTGGAGTATCGAATCCTACGAGCAGTACTTC. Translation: CAWSIESYEQYF.

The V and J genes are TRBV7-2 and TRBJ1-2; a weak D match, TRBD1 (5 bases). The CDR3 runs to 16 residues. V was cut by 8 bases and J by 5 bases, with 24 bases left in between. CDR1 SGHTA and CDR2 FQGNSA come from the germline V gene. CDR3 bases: TGTGCCAGCCTTACCGACGGGGCAGGGCGGAGATATGGCTACACCTTC. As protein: CASLTDGAGRRYGYTF. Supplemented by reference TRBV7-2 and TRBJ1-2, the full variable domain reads GAGVSQSPSNKVTEKGKDVELRCDPISGHTALYWYRQSLGQGLEFLIYFQGNSAPDKSGLPSDRFSAERTGGSVSTLTIQRTQQEDSAVYLCASLTDGAGRRYGYTFGSGTRLTVV.

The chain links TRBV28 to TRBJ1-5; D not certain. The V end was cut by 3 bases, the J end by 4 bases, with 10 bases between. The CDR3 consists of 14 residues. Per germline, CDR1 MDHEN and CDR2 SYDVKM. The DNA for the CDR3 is TGTGCCAGCAGTTTTTACAGCCCGAATCAGCCCCAGCATTTT. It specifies CASSFYSPNQPQHF.

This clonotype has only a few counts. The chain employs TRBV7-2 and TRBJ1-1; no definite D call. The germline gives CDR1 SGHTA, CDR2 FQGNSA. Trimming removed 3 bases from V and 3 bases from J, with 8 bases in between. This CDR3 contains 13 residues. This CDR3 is CASSFSRDTEAFF. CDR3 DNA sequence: TGTGCCAGCAGCTTTAGTCGGGACACTGAAGCTTTCTTT. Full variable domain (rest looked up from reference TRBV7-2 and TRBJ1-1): GAGVSQSPSNKVTEKGKDVELRCDPISGHTALYWYRQSLGQGLEFLIYFQGNSAPDKSGLPSDRFSAERTGGSVSTLTIQRTQQEDSAVYLCASSFSRDTEAFFGQGTRLTVV.

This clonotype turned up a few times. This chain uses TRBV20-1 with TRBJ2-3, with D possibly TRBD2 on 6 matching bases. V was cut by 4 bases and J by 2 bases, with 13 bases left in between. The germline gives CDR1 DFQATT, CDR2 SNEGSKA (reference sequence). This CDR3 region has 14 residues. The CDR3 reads CSAKDYPNTDTQYF. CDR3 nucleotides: TGCAGTGCTAAGGACTACCCTAACACAGATACGCAGTATTTT.

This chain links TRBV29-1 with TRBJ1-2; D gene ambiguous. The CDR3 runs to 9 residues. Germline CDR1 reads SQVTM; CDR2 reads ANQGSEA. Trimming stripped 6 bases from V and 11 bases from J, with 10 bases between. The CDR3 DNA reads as TGCAGCGTGGTTCCTGGATACACCTTC. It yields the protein CSVVPGYTF.

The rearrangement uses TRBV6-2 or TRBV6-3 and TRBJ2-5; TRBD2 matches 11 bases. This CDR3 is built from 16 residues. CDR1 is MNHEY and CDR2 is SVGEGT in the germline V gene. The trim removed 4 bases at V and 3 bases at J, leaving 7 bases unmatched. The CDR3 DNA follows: TGTGCCAGCAGTTTACCGGGACTAGCGGACGAAGAGACCCAGTACTTC. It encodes CASSLPGLADEETQYF.

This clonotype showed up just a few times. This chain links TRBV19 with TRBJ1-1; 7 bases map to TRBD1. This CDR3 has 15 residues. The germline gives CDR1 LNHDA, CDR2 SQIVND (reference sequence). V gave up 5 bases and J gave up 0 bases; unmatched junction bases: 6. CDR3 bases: TGTGCCAGTAGTCTCTGGGGACAGCTGAACACTGAAGCTTTCTTT. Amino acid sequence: CASSLWGQLNTEAFF.

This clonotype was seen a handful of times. For the CDR3, the DNA is TGTGCCAGCAGCTTAGTAGAAGATACGCAGTATTTT. It encodes CASSLVEDTQYF. This chain joins TRBV7-2 and TRBJ2-3; D unclear. Germline V CDR1 and CDR2: SGHTA, FQGNSA. The ends were cut back, 1 base at V and 5 bases at J, with 4 bases in the middle. This CDR3 has 12 residues. Variable domain in full (rest from reference TRBV7-2 and TRBJ2-3): GAGVSQSPSNKVTEKGKDVELRCDPISGHTALYWYRQSLGQGLEFLIYFQGNSAPDKSGLPSDRFSAERTGGSVSTLTIQRTQQEDSAVYLCASSLVEDTQYFGPGTRLTVL.

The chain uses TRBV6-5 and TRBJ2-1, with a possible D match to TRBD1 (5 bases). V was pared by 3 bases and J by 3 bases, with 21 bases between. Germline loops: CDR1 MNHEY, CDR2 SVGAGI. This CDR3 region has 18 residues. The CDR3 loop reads CASSYGSDPDIFYNEQFF. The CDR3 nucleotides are TGTGCCAGCAGTTATGGGTCGGACCCGGACATTTTCTACAATGAGCAGTTCTTC.

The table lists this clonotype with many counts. In DNA form, the CDR3 reads TGTGCCAGCAAATTCCCAGGGGGCAACTATGGCTACACCTTC. This translates into CASKFPGGNYGYTF. This chain uses TRBV28 with TRBJ1-2, with 8 bases lining up with TRBD1. Per the germline V gene, CDR1 is MDHEN and CDR2 is SYDVKM. V trimming: 7 bases; J trimming: 2 bases; junction bases outside the gene matches: 6. There are 14 residues in the CDR3.

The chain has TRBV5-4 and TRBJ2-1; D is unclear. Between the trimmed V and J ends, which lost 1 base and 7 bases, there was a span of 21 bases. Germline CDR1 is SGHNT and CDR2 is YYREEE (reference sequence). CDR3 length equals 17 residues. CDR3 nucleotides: TGTGCCAGCAGCTTGTATGTGGGTGGAGTCCCCCGGAATGAGCAGTTCTTC. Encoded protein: CASSLYVGGVPRNEQFF. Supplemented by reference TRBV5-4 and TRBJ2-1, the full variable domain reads ETGVTQSPTHLIKTRGQQVTLRCSSQSGHNTVSWYQQALGQGPQFIFQYYREEENGRGNFPPRFSGLQFPNYSSELNVNALELDDSALYLCASSLYVGGVPRNEQFFGPGTRLTVL.